Presented here are 18 T cell receptor beta chains from one specimen sequenced in a study of PD-1 blockade in mismatch repair-deficient tumors. Measured with immunoSEQ multiplex PCR; TCRdb has only the in-frame clones, and not every one. The sample carries around 110,000 clones, 65% to 80% recorded once. This sample comprised peripheral blood, obtained about 60 weeks after starting pembrolizumab. The receptors shown here come from an adult with mismatch repair-deficient cancer.

The V gene is TRBV30, the J gene TRBJ2-3, with TRBD2 identical over 8 bases. Per germline, CDR1 GTSNPN and CDR2 SVGIG (reference sequence). The CDR3 loop spans 15 amino acids. V lost 1 base, J lost 2 bases, and 5 bases stayed unmatched. This chain's CDR3 is CAWSGASGPTDTQYF. In DNA, the CDR3 is TGTGCCTGGAGTGGGGCTAGCGGGCCCACAGATACGCAGTATTTT.

This clone was detected only once. The chain recombines TRBV30 with TRBJ2-3; possible D gene TRBD1, 6 bases. Looked up from germline, CDR1 is GTSNPN and CDR2 is SVGIG (reference sequence). V was trimmed by 1 base and J by 2 bases, leaving 19 bases between them. The CDR3 contains 17 residues. In nucleotides, the CDR3 is TGTGCCTGGAGTGCCCGGACCGACAGGAGGACCACAGATACGCAGTATTTT. Translated, it gives CAWSARTDRRTTDTQYF.

This clone has just one count. CDR3 amino acids: CASSPERDRGSSGNTIYF. CDR3 nucleotides: TGTGCCAGCTCACCTGAGCGGGACAGGGGGTCCAGTGGAAACACCATATATTTT. The chain carries TRBV18 and TRBJ1-3, with TRBD1 matching over 11 bases. CDR1 and CDR2 (germline): KGHSH, LQKENI. V dropped 3 bases and J dropped 3; count of bases not matched to a gene: 10. This CDR3 is built from 18 residues.

The rearrangement links TRBV1 to TRBJ2-1; no DNA check was done on the table's D call, TRBD2. TRBV1 is a pseudogene segment. CDR3 length equals 16 residues. The CDR3 protein is CTSSQGWTSGRHEQFF. CDR3 bases: TGCACCAGCAGCCAAGGTTGGACTAGCGGGAGACATGAGCAGTTCTTC.

This clone was detected a few times. Other DNA sequences within the sample encode an identical CDR3. The chain is built from TRBV29-1 and TRBJ2-7; 9 bases align to TRBD1. The CDR3 runs to 12 residues. The V gene end was trimmed by 4 bases and the J gene end by 2 bases; junction bases not matched to a gene: 0. The germline gives CDR1 SQVTM, CDR2 ANQGSEA. The CDR3, as DNA: TGCAGCGTTGGGACAGGGGCCTACGAGCAGTACTTC. Translating gives CSVGTGAYEQYF.

The chain employs TRBV6-1 and TRBJ2-7, with TRBD2 identical over 12 bases. CDR1 is MNHNS, CDR2 SASEGT, per germline. J lost 2 bases, V lost 3 bases, and 2 bases had no gene match. This CDR3 is built from 15 residues. As DNA, the CDR3 is TGTGCCAGCAGTGAGGCTAGCGGGAGGGCCTACGAGCAGTACTTC. This sequence encodes CASSEASGRAYEQYF.

The chain is built from TRBV7-2 and TRBJ1-1, with 8 bases identical to TRBD1. CDR3 length: 15 residues. CDR1 and CDR2 from the germline V gene are SGHTA and FQGNSA. V shed 1 base, J shed 4 bases, and the junction held 5 bases outside the gene matches. CDR3 region: CASSLDRQGATEAFF. CDR3 nucleotides: TGTGCCAGCAGCTTAGATCGCCAGGGGGCCACTGAAGCTTTCTTT.

The genes are TRBV19 and TRBJ2-1, with unresolved D. Per germline, CDR1 LNHDA and CDR2 SQIVND (reference sequence). This CDR3 is built from 14 residues. The V and J ends lost 5 bases and 4 bases respectively, with 12 bases between them. The chain's CDR3 is CASSPDPWYNEQFF. For the CDR3, the DNA is TGTGCCAGTAGTCCGGACCCGTGGTACAATGAGCAGTTCTTC.

The J gene is TRBJ1-4, the V gene TRBV30; D remains unclear. Trimming cost V 1 base and J 6 bases, with 9 bases left between them. The V gene's germline CDR1 is GTSNPN and CDR2 SVGIG (reference sequence). This CDR3 is built from 13 residues. Written as DNA, the CDR3 is TGTGCCTGGAGTGACCGAGCGCATGAAAAACTGTTTTTT. Its protein product is CAWSDRAHEKLFF.

The table lists this clone with a few counts. The chain uses TRBV5-1 and TRBJ1-2, with D possibly matching TRBD1 (6 bases). The CDR3 covers 12 residues. Trimming removed 3 bases from V and 6 bases from J, with 9 bases in between. The germline V gene has CDR1 SGHRS and CDR2 YFSETQ. CDR3 coding DNA: TGCGCCAGCAGCTACGGACAGAATGGCTACACCTTC. Protein product: CASSYGQNGYTF.

This chain links TRBV11-3 with TRBJ2-1; TRBD1 matches at 8 bases. Trimming removed 5 bases from V and 6 bases from J; junction bases left unmatched: 6. Germline V gene lookup returns CDR1 SGHNT and CDR2 YENEEA. The CDR3 length is 14 residues. CDR3 region: CASSPRRGPNEQFF. The CDR3, as DNA: TGTGCCAGCAGCCCCCGCAGGGGGCCCAATGAGCAGTTCTTC.

The V call is TRBV7-2, the J call TRBJ2-4; TRBD1 matches 10 bases. Germline-derived CDR1 and CDR2 are SGHTA and FQGNSA. V trimming: 2 bases; J trimming: 7 bases; junction bases outside the gene matches: 5. The CDR3 has 15 residues. CDR3 coding DNA: TGTGCCAGCAGCTTAAGGACAGGGGGACTTAACATTCAGTACTTC. It yields the protein CASSLRTGGLNIQYF.

This clone was found a few times. This chain uses TRBV19 with TRBJ1-5; the D is unclear. The germline V and J ends were trimmed by 1 base and 3 bases, with 7 bases remaining between them. Germline assignment: CDR1 LNHDA and CDR2 SQIVND (reference sequence). The CDR3 totals 14 residues. The CDR3 loop reads CASSIVNLNQPQHF. CDR3 nucleotides: TGTGCCAGTAGTATAGTTAACCTCAATCAGCCCCAGCATTTT.

The V and J genes are TRBV7-8 and TRBJ2-3, with 8 bases that match TRBD1. The germline gives CDR1 SGHVS, CDR2 FQNEAQ. V shed 5 bases and J 5 bases; nucleotides not matched to a gene: 0. CDR3 length: 12 amino acids. The CDR3 DNA follows: TGTGCCAGCAGCGGACAGGGAGATACGCAGTATTTT. Its protein is CASSGQGDTQYF.

In the case of this clone: One junction end disagrees with the germline gene, perhaps due to a read error. J is TRBJ1-1 and V is TRBV7-7; TRBD1 matches at 8 bases. This CDR3 has 13 residues. Germline CDR1 is SSHAT and CDR2 is FNYEAQ (reference sequence). This CDR3 is CASSRTGMSEAFF. The CDR3 nucleotides read TGTGCTAGCAGCAGGACAGGGATGTCTGAAGCTTTCTTT.

With regard to this clone: The sample carries other DNA sequences with the same CDR3. This rearrangement joins TRBV2 to TRBJ1-2, with D maybe TRBD1 (5 bases). Trimming removed 4 bases at V and 4 bases at J, with 10 bases between. The CDR3 spans 13 residues. Germline CDR1 reads SNHLY; CDR2 reads FYNNEI. This chain's CDR3 is CASSVGGGYGYTF. The CDR3 bases are TGTGCCAGCAGTGTTGGGGGGGGCTATGGCTACACCTTC.

This chain uses TRBV19 with TRBJ1-1; no firm D call. Germline CDR1 reads LNHDA; CDR2 reads SQIVND (reference sequence). CDR3 size: 14 residues. Deletions cut 0 bases from V and 0 bases from J, with 5 bases between. CDR3 nucleotide sequence: TGTGCCAGTAGTATAGACACACTGAACACTGAAGCTTTCTTT. Residues: CASSIDTLNTEAFF.

The chain couples TRBV7-8 to TRBJ1-4; a weak D match, TRBD1 (6 bases). V lost 4 bases and J lost 4, with 10 bases in between. This CDR3 region has 14 residues. The germline V gene has CDR1 SGHVS and CDR2 FQNEAQ. CDR3 region: CASSWGQFNEKLFF. CDR3 in DNA: TGTGCCAGCAGCTGGGGACAATTTAATGAAAAACTGTTTTTT.